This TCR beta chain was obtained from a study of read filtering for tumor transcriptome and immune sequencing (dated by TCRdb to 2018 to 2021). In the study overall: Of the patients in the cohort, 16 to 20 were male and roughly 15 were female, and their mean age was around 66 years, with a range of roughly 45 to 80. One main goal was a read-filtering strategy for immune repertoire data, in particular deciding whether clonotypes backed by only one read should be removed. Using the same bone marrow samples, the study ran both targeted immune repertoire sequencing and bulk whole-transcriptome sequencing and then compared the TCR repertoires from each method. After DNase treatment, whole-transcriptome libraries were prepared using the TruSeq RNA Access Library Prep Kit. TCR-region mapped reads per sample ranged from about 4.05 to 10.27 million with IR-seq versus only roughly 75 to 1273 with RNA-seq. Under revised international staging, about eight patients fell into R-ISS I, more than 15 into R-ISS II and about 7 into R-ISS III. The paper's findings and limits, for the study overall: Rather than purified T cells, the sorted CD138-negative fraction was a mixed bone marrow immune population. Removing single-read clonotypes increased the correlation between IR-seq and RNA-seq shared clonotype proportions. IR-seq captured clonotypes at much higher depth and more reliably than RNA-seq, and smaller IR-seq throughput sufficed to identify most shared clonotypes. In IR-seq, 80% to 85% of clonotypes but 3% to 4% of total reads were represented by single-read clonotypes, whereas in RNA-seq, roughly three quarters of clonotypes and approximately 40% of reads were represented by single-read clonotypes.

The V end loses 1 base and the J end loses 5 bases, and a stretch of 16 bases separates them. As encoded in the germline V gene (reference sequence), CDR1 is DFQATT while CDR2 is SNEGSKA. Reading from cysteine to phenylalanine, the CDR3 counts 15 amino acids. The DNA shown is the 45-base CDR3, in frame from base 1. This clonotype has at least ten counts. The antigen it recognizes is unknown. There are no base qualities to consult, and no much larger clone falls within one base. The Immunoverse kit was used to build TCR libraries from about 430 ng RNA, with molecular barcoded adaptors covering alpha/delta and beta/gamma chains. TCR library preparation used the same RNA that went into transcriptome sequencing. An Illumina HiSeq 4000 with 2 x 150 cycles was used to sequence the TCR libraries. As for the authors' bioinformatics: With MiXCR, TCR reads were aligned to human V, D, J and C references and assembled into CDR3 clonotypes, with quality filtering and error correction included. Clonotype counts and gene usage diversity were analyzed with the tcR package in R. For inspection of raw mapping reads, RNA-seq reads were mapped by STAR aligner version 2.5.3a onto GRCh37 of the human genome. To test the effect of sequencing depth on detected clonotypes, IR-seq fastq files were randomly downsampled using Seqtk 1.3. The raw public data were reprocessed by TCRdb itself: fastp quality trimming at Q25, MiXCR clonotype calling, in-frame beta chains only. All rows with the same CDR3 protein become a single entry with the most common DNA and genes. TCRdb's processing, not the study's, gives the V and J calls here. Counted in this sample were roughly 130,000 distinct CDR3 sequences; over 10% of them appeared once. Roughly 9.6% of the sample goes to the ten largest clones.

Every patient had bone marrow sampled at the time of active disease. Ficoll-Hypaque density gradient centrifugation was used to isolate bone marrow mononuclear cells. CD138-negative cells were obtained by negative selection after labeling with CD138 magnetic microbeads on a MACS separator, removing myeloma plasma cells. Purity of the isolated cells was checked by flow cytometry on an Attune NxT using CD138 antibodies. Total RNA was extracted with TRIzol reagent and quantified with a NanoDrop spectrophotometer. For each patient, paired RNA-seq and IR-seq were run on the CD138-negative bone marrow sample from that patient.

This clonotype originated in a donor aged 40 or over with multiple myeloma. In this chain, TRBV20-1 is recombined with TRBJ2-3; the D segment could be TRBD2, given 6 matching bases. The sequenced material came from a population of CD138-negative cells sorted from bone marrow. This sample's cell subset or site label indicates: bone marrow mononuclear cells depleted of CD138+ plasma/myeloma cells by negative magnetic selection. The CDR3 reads CSARVSALGGDTQYF. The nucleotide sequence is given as TGCAGTGCTAGAGTGAGCGCCCTGGGAGGAGATACGCAGTATTTT.